This T cell receptor beta chain stems from a study of cytomegalovirus exposure and HLA in healthy donors. Clones were read by immunoSEQ multiplex PCR, and TCRdb kept only the in-frame ones, dropping some. In the table there are approximately 150,000 clones, 85% to 90% of which are singletons. The table lists this clone with a count of one. Germline V gives CDR1 SGDLS, CDR2 YYNGEE. The CDR3 length is 15 residues. Trimming took 3 bases from V and 7 from J; bases not matched to a gene: 8. Sequences were obtained from PBMCs. This clonotype was obtained from a woman aged 18-30 years in good health and CMV-seropositive. The gene calls are TRBV9 and TRBJ2-1; 9 bases align to TRBD2. CDR3 sequence: CASSAAGTSQNEQFF. DNA of the CDR3: TGTGCCAGCAGCGCCGCCGGGACTAGCCAAAATGAGCAGTTCTTC.